This T cell receptor beta chain was captured by sequencing in a study of CD8 T cells in Susac syndrome. RNA amounts of about 0.5 to 1 ug underwent reverse transcription with random hexamers. The TCR beta CDR3 was amplified by immunoSEQ multiplex PCR across 54 Vbeta, 13 Jbeta. TCRdb called the immunoSEQ multiplex PCR reads again in MiXCR, with one record for every CDR3 protein. The sample records almost 450,000 distinct CDR3 sequences, roughly 85% being singletons. High-throughput TCR beta sequencing covered peripheral CD8+ and CD4+ T cells. It was treatment-naive patients with stable or active relapsing-remitting disease who made up the multiple sclerosis controls. Purification of the CD8+ and CD4+ T cells relied on negative isolation, and TEMRA cells underwent FACS enrichment. The receptor was derived from a human donor with multiple sclerosis. Sequences were obtained from CD8+ T cells from PBMCs.

In DNA form, the CDR3 reads TGCAGCTACACAAAGACAGGAACTAACTATGGCTACACCTTC. This translates into CSYTKTGTNYGYTF. The chain is built from TRBV20-1 and TRBJ1-2; a weak D match, TRBD1 (6 bases). The CDR3 spans 14 residues. Germline V lookup: CDR1 DFQATT, CDR2 SNEGSKA (reference sequence).